The TCR beta chain described here comes from a study of T cell changes during pregnancy in multiple sclerosis. The protocol was immunoSEQ multiplex PCR, while the TCRdb copy is restricted to in-frame clones and leaves out a portion. The data contain just over 80,000 clones, about 95% of them singletons. CDR1 is SGHAT and CDR2 is FQNNGV in the germline V gene. Deletions cut 5 bases from V and 4 bases from J, with 20 bases between. This CDR3 is 16 amino acids long. The rearrangement uses TRBV11-2 and TRBJ1-2, with TRBD1 as a possible D gene (6 bases). Specimen: peripheral blood, collected in the second trimester of pregnancy. This TCR came from a female donor with multiple sclerosis, enrolled in a pregnancy study. CDR3 in amino acids: CASSTLQGVHGYGYTF. CDR3 DNA sequence: TGTGCCAGCAGCACCCTACAGGGAGTTCATGGCTATGGCTACACCTTC. Variable domain in full (rest from reference TRBV11-2 and TRBJ1-2): EAGVAQSPRYKIIEKRQSVAFWCNPISGHATLYWYQQILGQGPKLLIQFQNNGVVDDSQLPKDRFSAERLKGVDSTLKIQPAKLEDSAVYLCASSTLQGVHGYGYTFGSGTRLTVV.